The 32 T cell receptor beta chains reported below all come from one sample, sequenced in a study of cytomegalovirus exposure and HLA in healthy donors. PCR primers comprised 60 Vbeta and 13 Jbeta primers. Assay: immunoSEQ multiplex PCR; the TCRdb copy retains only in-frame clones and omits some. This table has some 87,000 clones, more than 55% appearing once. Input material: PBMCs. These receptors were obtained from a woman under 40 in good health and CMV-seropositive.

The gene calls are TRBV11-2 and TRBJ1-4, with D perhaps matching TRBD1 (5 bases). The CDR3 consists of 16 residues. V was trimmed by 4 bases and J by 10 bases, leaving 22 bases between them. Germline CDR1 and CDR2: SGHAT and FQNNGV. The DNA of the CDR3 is TGTGCCAGCAGCTGGGGTGGTGGGGCCGGCGCCAGAAAACTGTTTTTT. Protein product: CASSWGGGAGARKLFF.

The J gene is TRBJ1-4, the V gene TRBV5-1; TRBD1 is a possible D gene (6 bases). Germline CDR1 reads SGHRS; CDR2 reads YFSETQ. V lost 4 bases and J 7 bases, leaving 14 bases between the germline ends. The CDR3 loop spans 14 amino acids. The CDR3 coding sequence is TGCGCCAGCAGCCCGGGGCAGGGGTCTGAAAAACTGTTTTTT. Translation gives CASSPGQGSEKLFF.

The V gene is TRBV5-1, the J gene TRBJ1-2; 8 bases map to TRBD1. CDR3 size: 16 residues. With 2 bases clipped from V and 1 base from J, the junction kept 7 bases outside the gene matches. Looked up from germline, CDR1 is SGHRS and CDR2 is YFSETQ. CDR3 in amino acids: CASSFSGQGFNYGYTF. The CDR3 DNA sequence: TGCGCCAGCAGCTTTTCCGGACAGGGATTTAACTATGGCTACACCTTC.

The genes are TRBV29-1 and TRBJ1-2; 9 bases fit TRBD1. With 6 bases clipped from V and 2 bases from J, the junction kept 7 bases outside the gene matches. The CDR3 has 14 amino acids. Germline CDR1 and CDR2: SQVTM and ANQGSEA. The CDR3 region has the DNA TGCAGCGTAGGAGACAGGGGGTCAAACTATGGCTACACCTTC. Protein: CSVGDRGSNYGYTF.

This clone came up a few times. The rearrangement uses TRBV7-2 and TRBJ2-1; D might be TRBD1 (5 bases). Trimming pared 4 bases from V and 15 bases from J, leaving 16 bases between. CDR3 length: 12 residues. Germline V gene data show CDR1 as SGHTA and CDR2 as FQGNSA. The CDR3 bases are TGTGCCAGCAGCTCAGGACAAATTAATCGGTTCTTC. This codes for CASSSGQINRFF.

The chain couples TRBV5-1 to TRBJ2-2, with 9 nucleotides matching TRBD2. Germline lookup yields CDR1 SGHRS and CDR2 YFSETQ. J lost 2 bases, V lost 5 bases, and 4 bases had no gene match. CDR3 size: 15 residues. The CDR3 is CASRAGGINTGELFF. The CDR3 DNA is TGCGCCAGCAGAGCGGGGGGTATCAACACCGGGGAGCTGTTTTTT.

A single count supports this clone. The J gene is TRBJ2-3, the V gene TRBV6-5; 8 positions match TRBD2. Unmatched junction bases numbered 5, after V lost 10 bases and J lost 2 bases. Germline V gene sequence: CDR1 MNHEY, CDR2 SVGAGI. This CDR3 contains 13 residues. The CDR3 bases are TGTGCCACAGGTAGCGGGGTCACAGATACGCAGTATTTT. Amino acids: CATGSGVTDTQYF.

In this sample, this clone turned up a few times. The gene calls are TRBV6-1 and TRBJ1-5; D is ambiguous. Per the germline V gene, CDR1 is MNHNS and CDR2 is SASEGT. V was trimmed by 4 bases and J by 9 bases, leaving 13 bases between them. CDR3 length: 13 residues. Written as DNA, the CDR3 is TGTGCCAGCAGTGGGAGGGAGGAAAGGCCCCAGCATTTT. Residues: CASSGREERPQHF.

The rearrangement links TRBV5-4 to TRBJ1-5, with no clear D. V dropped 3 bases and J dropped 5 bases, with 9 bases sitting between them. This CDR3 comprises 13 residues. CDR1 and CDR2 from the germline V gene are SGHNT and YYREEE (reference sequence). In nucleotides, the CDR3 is TGTGCCAGCAGCTCCCTCGGGGATCAGCCCCAGCATTTT. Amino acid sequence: CASSSLGDQPQHF.

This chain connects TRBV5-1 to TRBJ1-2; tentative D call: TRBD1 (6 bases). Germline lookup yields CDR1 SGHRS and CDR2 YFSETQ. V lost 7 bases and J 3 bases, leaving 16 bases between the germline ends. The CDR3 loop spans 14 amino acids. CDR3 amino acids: CASRPGGADYGYTF. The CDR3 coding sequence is TGCGCCAGCCGACCTGGGGGGGCGGACTATGGCTACACCTTC. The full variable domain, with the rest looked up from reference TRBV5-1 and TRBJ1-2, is KAGVTQTPRYLIKTRGQQVTLSCSPISGHRSVSWYQQTPGQGLQFLFEYFSETQRNKGNFPGRFSGRQFSNSRSEMNVSTLELGDSALYLCASRPGGADYGYTFGSGTRLTVV.

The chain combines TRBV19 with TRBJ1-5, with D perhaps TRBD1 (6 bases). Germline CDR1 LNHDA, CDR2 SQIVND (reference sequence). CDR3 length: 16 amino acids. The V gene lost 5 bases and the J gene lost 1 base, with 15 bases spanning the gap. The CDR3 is CASSWLPGVSNQPQHF. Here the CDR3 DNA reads TGTGCCAGTAGTTGGTTGCCAGGGGTAAGCAATCAGCCCCAGCATTTT.

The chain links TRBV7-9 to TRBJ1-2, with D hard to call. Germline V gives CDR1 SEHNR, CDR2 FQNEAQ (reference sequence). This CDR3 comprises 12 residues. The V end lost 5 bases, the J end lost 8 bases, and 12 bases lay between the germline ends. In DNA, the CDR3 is TGTGCCAGCAGCCCCGACTCAGAGGGCTACACCTTC. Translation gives CASSPDSEGYTF. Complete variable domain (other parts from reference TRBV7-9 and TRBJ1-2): DTGVSQNPRHKITKRGQNVTFRCDPISEHNRLYWYRQTLGQGPEFLTYFQNEAQLEKSRLLSDRFSAERPKGSFSTLEIQRTEQGDSAMYLCASSPDSEGYTFGSGTRLTVV.

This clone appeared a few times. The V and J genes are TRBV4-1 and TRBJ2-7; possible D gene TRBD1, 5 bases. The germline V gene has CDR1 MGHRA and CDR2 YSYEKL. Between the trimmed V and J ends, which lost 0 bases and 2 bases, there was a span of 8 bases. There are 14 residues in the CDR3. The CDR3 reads CASSQDRAPYEQYF. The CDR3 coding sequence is TGCGCCAGCAGCCAAGACAGGGCGCCCTACGAGCAGTACTTC.

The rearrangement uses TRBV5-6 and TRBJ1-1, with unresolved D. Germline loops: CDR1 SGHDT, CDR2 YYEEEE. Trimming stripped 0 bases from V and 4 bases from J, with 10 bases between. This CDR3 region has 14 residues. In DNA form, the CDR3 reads TGTGCCAGCAGCTTGGCCGGGAGTGTCACTGAAGCTTTCTTT. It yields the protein CASSLAGSVTEAFF.

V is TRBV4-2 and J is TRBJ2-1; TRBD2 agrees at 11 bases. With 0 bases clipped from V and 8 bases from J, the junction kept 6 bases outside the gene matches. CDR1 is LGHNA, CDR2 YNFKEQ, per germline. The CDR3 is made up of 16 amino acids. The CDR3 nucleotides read TGTGCCAGCAGCCAAGACGCTAGCGGGGGGTTCGATGAGCAGTTCTTC. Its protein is CASSQDASGGFDEQFF.

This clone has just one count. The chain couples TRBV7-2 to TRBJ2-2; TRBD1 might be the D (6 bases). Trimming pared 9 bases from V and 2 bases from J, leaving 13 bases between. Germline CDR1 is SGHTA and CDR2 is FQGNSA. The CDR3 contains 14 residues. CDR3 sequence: CASAWDTNTGELFF. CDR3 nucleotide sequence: TGTGCCAGTGCTTGGGACACTAACACCGGGGAGCTGTTTTTT.

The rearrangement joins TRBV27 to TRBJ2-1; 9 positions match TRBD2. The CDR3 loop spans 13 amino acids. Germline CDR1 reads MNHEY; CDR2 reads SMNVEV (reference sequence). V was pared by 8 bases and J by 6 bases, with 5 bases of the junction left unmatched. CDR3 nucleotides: TGTGCCAGCGCGCGGGGGGGTGGCAATGAGCAGTTCTTC. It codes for CASARGGGNEQFF.

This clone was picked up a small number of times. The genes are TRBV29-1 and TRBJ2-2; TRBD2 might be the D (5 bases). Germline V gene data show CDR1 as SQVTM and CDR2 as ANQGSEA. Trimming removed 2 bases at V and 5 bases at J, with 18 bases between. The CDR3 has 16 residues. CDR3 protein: CSVETARGYSTGELFF. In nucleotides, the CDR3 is TGCAGCGTTGAAACGGCCCGGGGTTATTCTACCGGGGAGCTGTTTTTT.

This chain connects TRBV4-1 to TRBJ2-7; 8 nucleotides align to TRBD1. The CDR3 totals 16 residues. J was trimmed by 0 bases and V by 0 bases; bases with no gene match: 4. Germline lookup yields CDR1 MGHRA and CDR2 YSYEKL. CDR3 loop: CASSQDPGTGSYEQYF. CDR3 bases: TGCGCCAGCAGCCAAGACCCCGGGACAGGCTCCTACGAGCAGTACTTC.

CDR3: CSVKIYYEQYF. Here the CDR3 DNA reads TGCAGTGTGAAGATTTATTACGAGCAGTACTTC. The rearrangement links TRBV20-1 to TRBJ2-5; D uncertain. The assigned J gene may be wrong: the sequence end matches TRBJ2-7 better. The V gene's germline CDR1 is DFQATT and CDR2 SNEGSKA (reference sequence). The CDR3 is 11 amino acids.

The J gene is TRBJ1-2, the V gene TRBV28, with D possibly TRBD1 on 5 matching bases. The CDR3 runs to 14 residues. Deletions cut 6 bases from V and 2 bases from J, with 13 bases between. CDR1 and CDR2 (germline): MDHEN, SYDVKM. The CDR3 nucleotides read TGTGCCAGCAGGCAGGGTGTGGGGAACTATGGCTACACCTTC. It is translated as CASRQGVGNYGYTF.

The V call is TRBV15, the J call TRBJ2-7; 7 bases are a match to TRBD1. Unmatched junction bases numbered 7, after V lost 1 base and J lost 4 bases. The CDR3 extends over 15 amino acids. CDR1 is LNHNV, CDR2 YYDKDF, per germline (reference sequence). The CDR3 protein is CATSRGGTEIYEQYF. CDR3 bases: TGTGCCACCAGCAGAGGAGGGACAGAGATTTACGAGCAGTACTTC.

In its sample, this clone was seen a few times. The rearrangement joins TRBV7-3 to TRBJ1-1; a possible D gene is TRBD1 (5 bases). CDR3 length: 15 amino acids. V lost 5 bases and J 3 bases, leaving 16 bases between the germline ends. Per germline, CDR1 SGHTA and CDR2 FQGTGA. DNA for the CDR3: TGTGCCAGCAGCCAACCGGGGGGGGGTGACACTGAAGCTTTCTTT. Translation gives CASSQPGGGDTEAFF.

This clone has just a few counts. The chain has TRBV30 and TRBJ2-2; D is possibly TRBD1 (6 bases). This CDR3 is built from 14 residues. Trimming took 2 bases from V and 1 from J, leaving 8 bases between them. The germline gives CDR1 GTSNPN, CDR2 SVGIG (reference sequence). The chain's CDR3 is CAWSPGVNTGELFF. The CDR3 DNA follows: TGTGCCTGGAGTCCAGGGGTGAACACCGGGGAGCTGTTTTTT.

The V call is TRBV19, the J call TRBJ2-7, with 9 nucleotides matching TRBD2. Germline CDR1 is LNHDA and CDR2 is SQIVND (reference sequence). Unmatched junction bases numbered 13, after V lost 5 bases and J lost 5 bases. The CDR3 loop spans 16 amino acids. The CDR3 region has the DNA TGTGCCAGTAGTGTGAGCTCCGGGACTAGCCTGGACGAGCAGTACTTC. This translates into CASSVSSGTSLDEQYF.

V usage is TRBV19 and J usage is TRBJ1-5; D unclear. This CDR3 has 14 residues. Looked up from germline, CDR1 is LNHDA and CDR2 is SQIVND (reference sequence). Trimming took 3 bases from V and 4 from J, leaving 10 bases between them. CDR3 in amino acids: CASSIDGGNQPQHF. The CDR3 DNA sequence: TGTGCCAGTAGTATTGATGGCGGGAATCAGCCCCAGCATTTT.

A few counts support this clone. The CDR3 DNA follows: TGCGCCAGCAGCGCAGACCTGGTAACTAGCTATGGCTACACCTTC. Protein product: CASSADLVTSYGYTF. The chain is built from TRBV5-1 and TRBJ1-2, with D unresolved. The CDR3 has 15 residues. CDR1 and CDR2 (germline): SGHRS, YFSETQ. V was trimmed by 4 bases and J by 4 bases, leaving 17 bases between them.

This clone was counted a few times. As DNA, the CDR3 is TGTGCCAGCAGACGAATCCCGGGACAGGAGTATGGCTACACCTTC. Translation: CASRRIPGQEYGYTF. This rearrangement joins TRBV2 to TRBJ1-2, with 8 bases identical to TRBD1. CDR1 SNHLY and CDR2 FYNNEI come from the germline V gene. The CDR3 has 15 residues. The V and J ends lost 6 bases and 5 bases, in that order; junction bases with no gene match: 11.

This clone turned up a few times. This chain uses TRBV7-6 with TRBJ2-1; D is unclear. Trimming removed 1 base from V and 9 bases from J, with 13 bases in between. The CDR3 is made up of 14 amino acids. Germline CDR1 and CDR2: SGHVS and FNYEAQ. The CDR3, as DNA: TGTGCCAGCAGCTTAGAATGGGCCGTAGGTGAGCAGTTCTTC. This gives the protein CASSLEWAVGEQFF. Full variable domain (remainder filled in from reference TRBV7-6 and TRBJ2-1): GAGVSQSPRYKVTKRGQDVALRCDPISGHVSLYWYRQALGQGPEFLTYFNYEAQQDKSGLPNDRFSAERPEGSISTLTIQRTEQRDSAMYRCASSLEWAVGEQFFGPGTRLTVL.

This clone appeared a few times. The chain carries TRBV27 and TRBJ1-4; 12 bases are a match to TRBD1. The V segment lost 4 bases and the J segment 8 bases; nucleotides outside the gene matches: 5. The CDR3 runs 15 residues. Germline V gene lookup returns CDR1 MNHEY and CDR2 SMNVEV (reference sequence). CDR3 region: CASSSYGTGGEKLFF. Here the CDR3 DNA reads TGTGCCAGCAGTTCCTACGGGACAGGGGGCGAAAAACTGTTTTTT. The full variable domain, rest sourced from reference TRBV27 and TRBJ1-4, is EAQVTQNPRYLITVTGKKLTVTCSQNMNHEYMSWYRQDPGLGLRQIYYSMNVEVTDKGDVPEGYKVSRKEKRNFPLILESPSPNQTSLYFCASSSYGTGGEKLFFGSGTQLSVL.

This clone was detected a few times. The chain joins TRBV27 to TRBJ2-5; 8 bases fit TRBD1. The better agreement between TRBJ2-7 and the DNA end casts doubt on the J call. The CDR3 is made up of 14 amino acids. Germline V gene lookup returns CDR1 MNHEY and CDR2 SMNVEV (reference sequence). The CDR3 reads CASSLTGGGHEQYF. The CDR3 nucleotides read TGTGCCAGCAGTTTAACAGGGGGTGGTCACGAGCAGTACTTC.

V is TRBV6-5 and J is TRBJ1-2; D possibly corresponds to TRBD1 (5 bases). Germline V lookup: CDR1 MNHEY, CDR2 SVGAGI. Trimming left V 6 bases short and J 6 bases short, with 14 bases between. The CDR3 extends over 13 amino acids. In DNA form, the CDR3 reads TGTGCCAGCAGCCCATCAGGGTCGGATGGCTACACCTTC. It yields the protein CASSPSGSDGYTF.